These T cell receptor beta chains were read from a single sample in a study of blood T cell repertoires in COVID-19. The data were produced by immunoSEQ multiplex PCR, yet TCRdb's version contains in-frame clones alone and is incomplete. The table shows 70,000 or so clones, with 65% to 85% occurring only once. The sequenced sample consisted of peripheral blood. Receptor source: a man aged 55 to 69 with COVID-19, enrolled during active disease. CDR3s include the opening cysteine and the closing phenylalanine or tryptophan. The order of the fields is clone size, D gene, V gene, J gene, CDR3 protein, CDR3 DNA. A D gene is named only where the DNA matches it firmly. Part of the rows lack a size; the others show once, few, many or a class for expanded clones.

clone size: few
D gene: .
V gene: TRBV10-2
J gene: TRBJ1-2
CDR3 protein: CASSEEWESYGYTF
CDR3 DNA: TGCGCCAGCAGTGAGGAGTGGGAGAGCTATGGCTACACCTTC

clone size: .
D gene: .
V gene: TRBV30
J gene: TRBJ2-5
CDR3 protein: CACWRGGAGETQYF
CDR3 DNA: TGTGCCTGTTGGAGGGGGGGGGCAGGAGAGACCCAGTACTTC

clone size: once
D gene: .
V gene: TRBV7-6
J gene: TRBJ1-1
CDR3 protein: CASRAGLLLNTEAFF
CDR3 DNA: TGTGCCAGCAGAGCAGGGCTCCTCCTGAACACTGAAGCTTTCTTT

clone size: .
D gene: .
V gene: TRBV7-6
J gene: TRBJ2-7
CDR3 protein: CASSRGQSSKQYF
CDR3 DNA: TGTGCCAGCAGCCGAGGGCAGAGCTCGAAGCAGTACTTC

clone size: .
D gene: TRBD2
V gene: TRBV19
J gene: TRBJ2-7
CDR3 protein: CASSRGGIAGLPYEQYF
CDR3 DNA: TGTGCCAGTAGTAGAGGGGGGATAGCGGGACTACCCTACGAGCAGTACTTC

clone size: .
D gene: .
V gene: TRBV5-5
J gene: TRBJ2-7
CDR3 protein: CASSSAPVYEQYF
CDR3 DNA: TGTGCCAGCAGCTCCGCTCCGGTGTACGAGCAGTACTTC

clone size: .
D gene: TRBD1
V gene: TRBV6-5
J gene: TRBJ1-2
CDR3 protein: CASSLGTGGYYGYTF
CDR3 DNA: TGTGCCAGCAGTCTCGGGACAGGGGGCTACTATGGCTACACCTTC

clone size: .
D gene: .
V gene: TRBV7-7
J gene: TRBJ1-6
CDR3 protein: CASNGPGARSPLHF
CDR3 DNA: TGTGCCAGCAACGGGCCTGGGGCGCGATCACCCCTCCACTTT

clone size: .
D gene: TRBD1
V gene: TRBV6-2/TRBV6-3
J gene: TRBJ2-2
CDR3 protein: CASSHHRGQNTGELFF
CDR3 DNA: TGTGCCAGCAGCCACCACAGGGGGCAGAACACCGGGGAGCTGTTTTTT

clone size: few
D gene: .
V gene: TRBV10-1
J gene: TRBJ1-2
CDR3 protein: CASSVRTDVGGYTF
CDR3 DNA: TGCGCCAGCAGTGTGCGGACAGACGTGGGTGGCTACACCTTC

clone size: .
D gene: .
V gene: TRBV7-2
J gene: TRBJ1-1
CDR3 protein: CASSLVGGDTEAFF
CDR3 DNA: TGTGCCAGCAGCTTAGTAGGGGGGGACACTGAAGCTTTCTTT

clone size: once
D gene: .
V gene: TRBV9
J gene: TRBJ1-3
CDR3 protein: CASSVETAGAIYF
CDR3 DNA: TGTGCCAGCAGCGTAGAAACGGCCGGAGCCATATATTTT